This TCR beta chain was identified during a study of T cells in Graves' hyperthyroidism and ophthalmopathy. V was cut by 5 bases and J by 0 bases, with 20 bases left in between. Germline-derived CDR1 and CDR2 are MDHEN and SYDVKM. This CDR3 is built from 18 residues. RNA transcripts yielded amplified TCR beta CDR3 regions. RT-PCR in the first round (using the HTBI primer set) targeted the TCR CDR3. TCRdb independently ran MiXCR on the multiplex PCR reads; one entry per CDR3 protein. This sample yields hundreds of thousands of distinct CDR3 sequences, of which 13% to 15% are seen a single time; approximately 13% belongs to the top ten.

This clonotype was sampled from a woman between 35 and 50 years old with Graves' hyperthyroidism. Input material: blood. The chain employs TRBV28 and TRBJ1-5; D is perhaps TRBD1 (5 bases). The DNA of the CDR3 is TGTGCCAGCAGTCCCAGACAGTCCCGATTTTATAGCAATCAGCCCCAGCATTTT. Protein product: CASSPRQSRFYSNQPQHF.